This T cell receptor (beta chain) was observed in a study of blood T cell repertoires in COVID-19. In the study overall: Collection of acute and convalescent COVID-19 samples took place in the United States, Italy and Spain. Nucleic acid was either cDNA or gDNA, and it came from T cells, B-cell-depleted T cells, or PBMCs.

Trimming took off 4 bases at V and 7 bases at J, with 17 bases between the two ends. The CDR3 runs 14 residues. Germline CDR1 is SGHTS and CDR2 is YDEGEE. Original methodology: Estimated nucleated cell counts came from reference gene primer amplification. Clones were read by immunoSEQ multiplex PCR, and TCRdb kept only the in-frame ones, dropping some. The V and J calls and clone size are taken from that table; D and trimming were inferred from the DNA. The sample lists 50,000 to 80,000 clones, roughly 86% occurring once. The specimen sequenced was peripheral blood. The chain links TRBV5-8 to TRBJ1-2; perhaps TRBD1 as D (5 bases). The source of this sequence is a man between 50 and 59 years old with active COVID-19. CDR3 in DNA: TGTGCCAGCAGCCCCTCATGGGGGGATGGTGGCTACACCTTC. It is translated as CASSPSWGDGGYTF.